This TCR beta chain emerged from a study of pediatric ulcerative colitis. General study points: A couple of rectal CDR3 clonotypes occurred in all ulcerative colitis patients.

This was a survey-level run. Each sample received Survey-level depth of up to 500,000 reads. Produced via immunoSEQ multiplex PCR; TCRdb's table is partial and in-frame only. The top ten clones hold 8.6% of a sample with tens of thousands of clones, 60% to 85% of them seen once. Trimming shortened V by 6 bases and J by 0 bases, and 12 bases separated the two germline ends. CDR3 length: 15 residues. CDR1 is LNHDA, CDR2 SQIVND, per germline (reference sequence). The rectum was sampled with one to two pinch biopsies at colonoscopy. No immunosuppressive drugs were given to ulcerative colitis patients before diagnostic colonoscopy. About this clone itself: Its antigen is unknown.

Source material: gut tissue. The sequence was collected from a boy younger than 18 with severe ulcerative colitis. V and J are TRBV19 and TRBJ1-3, with D possibly being TRBD1 (5 bases). The CDR3 nucleotides are TGTGCCAGTAGCAACATGGGACTCTCTGGAAACACCATATATTTT. It yields the protein CASSNMGLSGNTIYF.